This record looks at one T cell receptor (beta chain) sequence and its context. Its antigen target is currently unknown. This entry belongs to a study of CXCR3-negative and CXCR3-positive naive CD8 T cells (dated by TCRdb to the late 2010s). As for the study more broadly: In total, about 135 million TRB reads were obtained, or roughly 1.5 +/- 0.3 million reads per library. Diversity and physicochemical repertoire analyses were performed on about 12 donors pooled from two independent experiments. For the TRBV-TRBJ cluster analysis, the naive subsets came from roughly 5 donors, while the memory cells came from 3 donors.

For every CD8+ T cell subset, under 350,000 cells were flow-sorted straight into RLT lysis buffer, and each subset was sorted in triplicate. To keep memory contaminants out, a stringent definition of naive CD8+ T cells was applied: CD45RO-CCR7+CD27+CD95-. Standard density gradient centrifugation was used to isolate peripheral blood mononuclear cells from buffy coats. A FACSAria III was used to flow-sort naive CXCR3-negative and CXCR3-positive CD8+ T cells. Total RNA was extracted from sorted cells with an RNeasy Mini Kit. The CDR3 runs 14 residues from the cysteine to the phenylalanine. No DNA sequence is on record. CDR1 and CDR2, looked up from the germline V gene, are SGHRS and YFSETQ. The instrument given in TCRdb is NextSeq 550. The Human TCR Profiling Kit (MiLaboratory) was used to prepare UMI-labeled 5' RACE TRB cDNA libraries. The full amount of extracted RNA was used for cDNA synthesis, and the full amount of resulting cDNA was used for PCR amplification. The libraries were made side by side, with each library going through the same number of PCR cycles. For the original study's pipeline: With a minimum of two reads required per UMI, MIGEC and MiXCR pulled out about 50,000 +/- 10,000 unique UMI-labeled TRB cDNA molecules from each library. On average, each library contained roughly 40,000 +/- 10,000 functional in-frame TRB CDR3 nucleotide clonotypes without stop codons. After downsampling to 5000 UMI-labeled TRB molecules per sample, diversity metrics, including normalized Shannon-Wiener and Chao1, were computed in VDJtools. VDJtools computed clonotype-size-weighted physicochemical properties of the central five CDR3 residues: interaction energy, strength, volume and Kidera factor 4. Reprocessed by TCRdb, the reads give a single entry per CDR3 protein sequence, without DNA. The authors' filters were not applied to this entry. The sample table records fewer than 55,000 distinct CDR3 sequences. The ten largest clones capture 1.6% of the sample.

Overall results and qualifications from the work: Because CXCR3 expression was partially decreased after cryopreservation, freshly isolated PBMCs were used for most assays. Because surface CD5, which is linked to self-reactivity in mice, was comparable between the naive subsets, TCR interaction strength was also inferred from the physicochemical properties of TRB CDR3s. Comparably high repertoire diversity was found in both naive subsets, whereas much lower repertoire diversity was found in memory CD8+ T cells. Within the same donor, TRBV-TRBJ usage looked similar between naive CXCR3-negative and CXCR3-positive cells, but memory cells had distinct patterns. TRB CDR3s from CXCR3-positive naive cells showed higher hydrophobicity (lower Kidera factor 4), lower energy, and higher strength and volume indices than CXCR3-negative naive cells.

The rearrangement joined TRBV5-1 to TRBJ2-5; the TCRdb D gene call, TRBD1, has no DNA to confirm it. Sample: naive CXCR3- CD8+ T cells from blood. This specimen's cell subset or site label, per the study, means: CD45RO-CCR7+CD27+CD95- naive CD8+ T cells lacking CXCR3 (TNR3-). The receptor was isolated from a human donor in good health. Some clones in this sample may be carry-over from other donors' samples. The CDR3 protein is CASSGGQGMETQYF.